The T cell receptor (beta chain) described here comes from a study of blood T cell repertoires in COVID-19. This table comes from immunoSEQ multiplex PCR, and its TCRdb copy is limited to in-frame clones, with some not included. The repertoire holds over 250,000 clones, with 87% as singletons. The CDR3 length is 15 residues. Trimming at V came to 6 bases and at J to 3 bases, leaving 8 bases not matched to a gene. CDR1 and CDR2 from the germline V gene are MRHNA and SNTAGT. The clonotype comes from a woman in her twenties or thirties who had recovered from COVID-19. J is TRBJ2-1 and V is TRBV6-4; TRBD2 matches at 7 bases. Sequencing was carried out using PBMCs or T cells enriched from blood (not recorded which). CDR3: CASRRPAGYYNEQFF. The CDR3 DNA follows: TGTGCCAGCAGACGCCCAGCGGGGTACTACAATGAGCAGTTCTTC.